The next 17 T cell receptor beta chains were all read from a single sample in a study of post-analysis software for immune sequencing data. Each TCR beta cDNA library carried unique molecular identifiers. TCRdb independently ran MiXCR on the PCR reads; one entry per CDR3 protein. The repertoire holds 150,000 or so distinct CDR3 sequences, 36% seen once, with 28% in the top ten. The sample was blood, taken after autologous hematopoietic stem cell transplantation. The source is a girl between 10 and 17 years old with multiple sclerosis.

V usage is TRBV20-1 and J usage is TRBJ2-1; possibly TRBD1 or TRBD2 for D (6 bases each). Per germline, CDR1 DFQATT and CDR2 SNEGSKA (reference sequence). CDR3 length equals 13 residues. CDR3 loop: CRTRGSYHNEQFF. In nucleotides, the CDR3 is TGCAGGACTAGGGGGAGTTACCACAATGAGCAGTTCTTC.

Worth noting for this clonotype: A single base separates this from a much larger clone, so it may be a read error. The gene calls are TRBV7-2 and TRBJ2-4; maybe TRBD2 (6 bases). There are 15 residues in the CDR3. Germline loops: CDR1 SGHTA, CDR2 FQGNSA. The CDR3 spells CASSLAGGAENIQYF. In DNA, the CDR3 is TGTGCCAGCAGCTTAGCGGGAGGAGCCGAAAACATTCAGTACTTC.

A few counts support this clonotype. This sequence joins TRBV7-6 and TRBJ2-7; D gene ambiguous. Germline loops: CDR1 SGHVS, CDR2 FNYEAQ. With 5 bases removed from V and 0 bases from J, the gap between germline ends came to 8 bases. There are 13 residues in the CDR3. DNA of the CDR3: TGTGCCAGCAGCGTTTCTCGCTCCTACGAGCAGTACTTC. Translating it yields CASSVSRSYEQYF.

The V call is TRBV29-1, the J call TRBJ2-5; D is possibly TRBD2 (5 bases). The CDR3 is 14 amino acids. Per the germline V gene, CDR1 is SQVTM and CDR2 is ANQGSEA. The V end was cut by 3 bases, the J end by 1 base, with 12 bases between. The CDR3 nucleotides are TGCAGCGTTGAGCGGGCCGTGACCCAAGAGACCCAGTACTTC. Translated: CSVERAVTQETQYF.

The chain is built from TRBV7-9 and TRBJ2-1; 11 positions agree with TRBD2. CDR1 and CDR2 from the germline V gene are SEHNR and FQNEAQ (reference sequence). The CDR3 has 15 amino acids. J gave up 7 bases and V 5 bases, and 7 bases lay outside the gene matches. In DNA form, the CDR3 reads TGTGCCAGCAGCCAACCGACTAGCGGGGAGAATGAGCAGTTCTTC. This gives the protein CASSQPTSGENEQFF.

Turning to this clonotype: A single base separates this from a much larger clone, so it may be a read error. The V call is TRBV9, the J call TRBJ1-2, with D unclear. The CDR3 length is 11 residues. CDR1 and CDR2 (germline): SGDLS, YYNGEE. In DNA form, the CDR3 reads TGTACCAGCACCATTCCCTATGGCTACACCTTC. The encoded protein is CTSTIPYGYTF.

The V gene is TRBV20-1, the J gene TRBJ2-5; D might be TRBD1 (6 bases). This CDR3 region has 12 residues. Trimming took 5 bases from V and 5 from J, leaving 12 bases between them. CDR1 is DFQATT and CDR2 is SNEGSKA in the germline V gene (reference sequence). CDR3 coding DNA: TGCAGTGCTGACGACAGGCTGGAGACCCAGTACTTC. Its protein product is CSADDRLETQYF.

The gene calls are TRBV9 and TRBJ1-1, with D maybe TRBD1 (5 bases). V lost 4 bases and J lost 4, with 17 bases in between. The CDR3 covers 15 residues. Per the germline V gene, CDR1 is SGDLS and CDR2 is YYNGEE. CDR3 sequence: CASSTEAGWATEAFF. CDR3 in DNA: TGTGCCAGCAGCACAGAGGCAGGGTGGGCCACTGAAGCTTTCTTT.

The chain employs TRBV30 and TRBJ2-1; D perhaps matches TRBD2 (6 bases). Trimming shortened V by 4 bases and J by 15 bases, and 19 bases separated the two germline ends. CDR3 length: 12 amino acids. In germline, CDR1 is GTSNPN, CDR2 SVGIG (reference sequence). CDR3 nucleotides: TGTGCCTGGAAGGATTACTTGGGGGGTAGGTTCTTC. Its translation: CAWKDYLGGRFF.

There are many counts of this clonotype. This sequence joins TRBV12-3 or TRBV12-4 and TRBJ1-5; no reliable D call. The CDR3 has 13 amino acids. The V end was cut by 2 bases, the J end by 4 bases, with 6 bases between. CDR3 coding DNA: TGTGCCAGCAGTTTAAACGGGAATCAGCCCCAGCATTTT. It codes for CASSLNGNQPQHF.

V and J are TRBV10-3 and TRBJ2-2, with D possibly matching TRBD2 (5 bases). Germline loops: CDR1 ENHRY, CDR2 SYGVKD. This CDR3 is 14 amino acids long. Trimming cost V 7 bases and J 5 bases, with 14 bases left between them. CDR3 protein: CAIKGAGRTGELFF. In nucleotides, the CDR3 is TGTGCCATCAAGGGAGCAGGACGGACCGGGGAGCTGTTTTTT.

In its sample, this clonotype was seen a few times. The chain employs TRBV12-3 or TRBV12-4 and TRBJ2-3; TRBD2 agrees at 14 bases. The CDR3 is 15 residues long. V trimming: 3 bases; J trimming: 5 bases; junction bases outside the gene matches: 1. CDR3 bases: TGTGCCAGCAGTTTGGGACTAGCGGGAGTAGATACGCAGTATTTT. Encoded protein: CASSLGLAGVDTQYF.

CDR3 bases: TGTGCCAGCAGCCAAGTTAATGAAAAACTGTTTTTT. Amino acid sequence: CASSQVNEKLFF. This chain uses TRBV27 with TRBJ1-4; no clear D gene. With 6 bases removed from V and 4 bases from J, the gap between germline ends came to 6 bases. This CDR3 contains 12 residues. The V gene's germline CDR1 is MNHEY and CDR2 SMNVEV (reference sequence).

J is TRBJ2-7 and V is TRBV28; the match to TRBD2 covers 16 bases. Germline CDR1 is MDHEN and CDR2 is SYDVKM. The CDR3 spans 14 residues. The junction had 2 bases not matched to a gene; V was cut back by 6 bases and J by 6 bases. CDR3 sequence (DNA): TGTGCCAGCAGGGGACTAGCGGGAGGGAGCGAGCAGTACTTC. This translates into CASRGLAGGSEQYF. The variable domain in full, with the rest retrieved from reference TRBV28 and TRBJ2-7, is DVKVTQSSRYLVKRTGEKVFLECVQDMDHENMFWYRQDPGLGLRLIYFSYDVKMKEKGDIPEGYSVSREKKERFSLILESASTNQTSMYLCASRGLAGGSEQYFGPGTRLTVT.

The rearrangement joins TRBV15 to TRBJ2-2; D is perhaps TRBD1 (6 bases). Trimming removed 0 bases from V and 3 bases from J, with 11 bases in between. The V gene's germline CDR1 is LNHNV and CDR2 YYDKDF (reference sequence). This CDR3 contains 16 residues. CDR3 loop: CATSRDLDSYTGELFF. The CDR3 DNA follows: TGTGCCACCAGCAGAGATTTGGACAGTTACACCGGGGAGCTGTTTTTT.

The CDR3 coding sequence is TGTGCCAGCAGTTTAATGTGGCAGGGTGGGGGCGAGCAGTACTTC. Translated: CASSLMWQGGGEQYF. V and J are TRBV27 and TRBJ2-7; D is tentatively TRBD1 or TRBD2 (5 bases each). With 2 bases removed from V and 6 bases from J, the gap between germline ends came to 17 bases. This CDR3 comprises 15 residues. CDR1 is MNHEY and CDR2 is SMNVEV in the germline V gene (reference sequence).

The V gene is TRBV20-1, the J gene TRBJ2-3; the D is unclear. The CDR3 contains 14 residues. Per the germline V gene, CDR1 is DFQATT and CDR2 is SNEGSKA (reference sequence). The ends were cut back, 6 bases at V and 1 base at J, with 14 bases in the middle. The CDR3 protein is CSAPPTLGTDTQYF. The DNA for the CDR3 is TGCAGTGCCCCGCCGACTTTGGGCACAGATACGCAGTATTTT.